This TCR beta chain originates from a study of cytomegalovirus exposure and HLA in healthy donors. At the level of the study: Sequencing of 180 million or so T cells in an earlier analysis found more than 100 million unique TCR beta sequences. Counted in an early data release were tens of millions of unique TCRs from HLA-typed donors.

Germline assignment: CDR1 MNHEY and CDR2 SMNVEV (reference sequence). This CDR3 comprises 15 residues. Trimming at V came to 6 bases and at J to 6 bases, leaving 12 bases not matched to a gene. The PCR employed 60 Vbeta primers together with 13 Jbeta primers. Some clones are missing from TCRdb's copy, which holds only in-frame ones; the method was immunoSEQ multiplex PCR. The profile shows approximately 190,000 clones, 70% to 85% of them singletons. The TCR comes from a boy under 10 years old in good health and CMV-seronegative. This chain joins TRBV27 and TRBJ2-3; 7 bases agree with TRBD2. Sequencing was carried out using PBMCs. CDR3 nucleotides: TGTGCCAGCAGGAAGGCGCTGGGGGAGGGGGATACGCAGTATTTT. It codes for CASRKALGEGDTQYF.